This T cell receptor beta chain comes out of a study of blood T cells in healthy people across ages (dated by TCRdb to the mid-2010s). Turning to the overall study: In model experiments, roughly one uniquely barcoded TCR beta cDNA molecule per two T cells was captured by template switching. The study measured age-related changes in TCR beta repertoire diversity using deep sequencing normalized with unique cDNA molecular identifiers. Donors were grouped into four age groups: young (average approximately 15 years), middle-aged (approximately 41), aged (about 59) and long-lived (82). To avoid experimental bias, donors of different ages were spread randomly across the sequencing lanes. For two donors (one aged 18 to 30 and one aged 80 or older), the study analyzed two additional independent replicas of 1 million unique cDNA reads from the same blood draw. The paper as a whole reports these results and caveats: Estimates of total diversity based on one million sequenced T cells were regarded as lower bounds and as underestimates. As age increased, observed TCR beta diversity per million T cells dropped in a roughly linear way, and a significant reduction was already evident by age roughly 40. Conclusive comparison of naive and antigen-experienced compartments was prevented by the profiling of bulk unsorted PBMCs. Compared with the aged group, more naive CD4+ T cells, fewer expanded clones and increased TCR diversity were shown by the long-lived group, suggesting age selection. Donor CMV infection status was unknown, potentially confounding age-related changes in expanded clonotypes. There was a strong correlation between observed TCR beta diversity and the percentage of naive T cells measured by flow cytometry.

To prepare the library, 5' RACE was applied. Reads for this sample came from an Illumina HiSeq 2500. A second PCR of about 7 to 12 cycles was performed with a sample-barcoded 5' primer and a J-beta primer mix. A unique molecular identifier was introduced onto each TCR beta cDNA molecule by a template-switch 5' adaptor carrying 12 random nucleotides. Each sample yielded at least 3 million CDR3-containing paired-end reads. First-strand cDNA was synthesized from all RNA with the Mint cDNA synthesis kit, primed by a TRBC-specific oligonucleotide. Following uracil-DNA glycosylase treatment, all cDNA underwent a first 18-cycle PCR with the universal primers M1SS and BC2_uni_R. Turning to the authors' computational methods: Each sample was normalized by randomly selecting 1 million high-quality reads, each carrying a distinct molecular identifier. Reads sharing molecular identifiers were discarded rather than binned into consensus sequences. MiTCR, set to a Q25 quality threshold and the strictest error-elimination algorithm, was used for CDR3 identification, clonotype clustering and error correction. Lower-bound total TCR beta diversity was estimated with a nonparametric unseen species model using Euler transformation. The public reads were quality trimmed at Q25 with fastp and then assembled into clones with MiXCR by TCRdb, keeping productive beta chains. Every distinct CDR3 protein forms one entry, paired with its most common genes and DNA. The V and J calls were determined by TCRdb, not by the authors. The sample table records 850,000 to 950,000 distinct CDR3 sequences; 25% to 35% of these occur just once. The ten largest clones represent roughly 17% of the sample.

Remarks on this clonotype: The clone's antigen remains unknown. This may stem from a read error, because a much larger clone lies one nucleotide away.

The 39 donors, aged 6 to 90 years, were systemically healthy Caucasian individuals from Russia. Each donor gave around 9.5 milliliters of peripheral blood, collected into EDTA-treated Vacutainer tubes. Ficoll-Paque density-gradient centrifugation was used to isolate PBMCs, with at least 7 million obtained per sample. Total RNA was extracted from PBMCs with Trizol reagent, with at least 5 micrograms obtained per sample. The percentages of naive CD45RAhigh/CD27high T cells were determined by flow cytometry on a PBMC aliquot from every donor. The CDR3 covers 16 residues, taking in both the cysteine and the phenylalanine. The only DNA kept is the CDR3, 48 bases in frame from the first base. The CDR1 and CDR2 encoded by the germline V gene (reference sequence) are DFQATT and SNEGSKA.

Sequenced: blood. The rearrangement joined TRBV20-1 to TRBJ1-2; 8 central bases correspond to TRBD1. The clonotype originates from a woman at least 80 years old in good health. CDR3 sequence: CGAPRTGNAANYGYTF. The bases are TGCGGTGCTCCCAGGACAGGGAACGCGGCCAACTATGGCTACACCTTC.